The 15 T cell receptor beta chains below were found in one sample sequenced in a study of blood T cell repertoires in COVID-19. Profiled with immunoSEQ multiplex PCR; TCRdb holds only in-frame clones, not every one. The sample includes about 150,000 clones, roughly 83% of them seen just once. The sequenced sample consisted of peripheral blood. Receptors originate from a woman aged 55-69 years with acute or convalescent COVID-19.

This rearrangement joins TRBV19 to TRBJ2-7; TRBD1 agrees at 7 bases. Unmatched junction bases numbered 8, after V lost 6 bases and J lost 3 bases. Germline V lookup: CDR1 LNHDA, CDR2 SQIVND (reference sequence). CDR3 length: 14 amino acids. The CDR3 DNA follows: TGTGCCAGTAGCATCCGGGACAGACGCTACGAGCAGTACTTC. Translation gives CASSIRDRRYEQYF. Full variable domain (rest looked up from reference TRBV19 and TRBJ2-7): DGGITQSPKYLFRKEGQNVTLSCEQNLNHDAMYWYRQDPGQGLRLIYYSQIVNDFQKGDIAEGYSVSREKKESFPLTVTSAQKNPTAFYLCASSIRDRRYEQYFGPGTRLTVT.

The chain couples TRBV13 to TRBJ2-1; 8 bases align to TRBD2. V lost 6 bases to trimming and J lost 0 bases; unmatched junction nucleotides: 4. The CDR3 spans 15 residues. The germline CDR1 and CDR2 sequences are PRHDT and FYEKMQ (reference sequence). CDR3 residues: CASRERGSSYNEQFF. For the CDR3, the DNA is TGTGCCAGCAGAGAGCGGGGGAGCTCCTACAATGAGCAGTTCTTC.

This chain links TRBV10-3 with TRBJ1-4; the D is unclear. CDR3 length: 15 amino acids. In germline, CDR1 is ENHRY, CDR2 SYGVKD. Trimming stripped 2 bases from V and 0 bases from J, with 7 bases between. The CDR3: CAISERVATNEKLFF. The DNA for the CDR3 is TGTGCCATCAGTGAGCGGGTGGCAACTAATGAAAAACTGTTTTTT.

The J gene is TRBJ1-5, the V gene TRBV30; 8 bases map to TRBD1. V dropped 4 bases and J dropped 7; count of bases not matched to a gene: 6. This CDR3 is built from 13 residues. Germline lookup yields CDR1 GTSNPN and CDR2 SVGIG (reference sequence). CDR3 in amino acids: CAWTGQGGQPQHF. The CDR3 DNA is TGTGCCTGGACCGGACAGGGCGGCCAGCCCCAGCATTTT.

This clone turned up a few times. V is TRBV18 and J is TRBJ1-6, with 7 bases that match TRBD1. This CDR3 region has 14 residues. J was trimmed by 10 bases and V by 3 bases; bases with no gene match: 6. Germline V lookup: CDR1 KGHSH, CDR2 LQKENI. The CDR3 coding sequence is TGTGCCAGCTCACCGACAGGGATTGGATCACCCCTCCACTTT. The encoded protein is CASSPTGIGSPLHF. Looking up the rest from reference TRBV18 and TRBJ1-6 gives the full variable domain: NAGVMQNPRHLVRRRGQEARLRCSPMKGHSHVYWYRQLPEEGLKFMVYLQKENIIDESGMPKERFSAEFPKEGPSILRIQQVVRGDSAAYFCASSPTGIGSPLHFGNGTRLTVT.

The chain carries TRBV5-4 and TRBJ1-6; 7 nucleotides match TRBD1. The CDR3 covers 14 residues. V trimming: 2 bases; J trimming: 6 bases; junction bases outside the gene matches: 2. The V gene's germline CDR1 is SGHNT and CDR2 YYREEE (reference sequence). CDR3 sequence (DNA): TGTGCCAGCAGCTTAGGGACAGTTAATTCACCCCTCCACTTT. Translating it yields CASSLGTVNSPLHF.

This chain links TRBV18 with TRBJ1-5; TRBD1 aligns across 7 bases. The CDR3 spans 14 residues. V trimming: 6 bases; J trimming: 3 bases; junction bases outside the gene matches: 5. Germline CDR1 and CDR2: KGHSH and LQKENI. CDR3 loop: CASSLQGTNQPQHF. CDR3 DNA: TGTGCCAGCTCCCTACAGGGGACCAATCAGCCCCAGCATTTT. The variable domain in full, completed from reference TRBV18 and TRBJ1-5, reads NAGVMQNPRHLVRRRGQEARLRCSPMKGHSHVYWYRQLPEEGLKFMVYLQKENIIDESGMPKERFSAEFPKEGPSILRIQQVVRGDSAAYFCASSLQGTNQPQHFGDGTRLSIL.

In DNA form, the CDR3 reads TGTGCCAGCAGCTTGACTTTTCGTTATGGCTACACCTTC. It translates to CASSLTFRYGYTF. The chain carries TRBV5-5 and TRBJ1-2; D is unresolved. Per the germline V gene, CDR1 is SGHKS and CDR2 is YYEKEE (reference sequence). The CDR3 length is 13 residues. The V end lost 1 base, the J end lost 5 bases, and 9 bases lay between the germline ends.

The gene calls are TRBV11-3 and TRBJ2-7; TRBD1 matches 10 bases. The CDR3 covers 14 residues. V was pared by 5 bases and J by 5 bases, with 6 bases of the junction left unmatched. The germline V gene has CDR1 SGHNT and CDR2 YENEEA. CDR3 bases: TGTGCCAGCAGCAAGGGACAGGGGTTCAACGAGCAGTACTTC. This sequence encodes CASSKGQGFNEQYF. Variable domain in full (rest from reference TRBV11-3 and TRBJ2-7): EAGVVQSPRYKIIEKKQPVAFWCNPISGHNTLYWYLQNLGQGPELLIRYENEEAVDDSQLPKDRFSAERLKGVDSTLKIQPAELGDSAVYLCASSKGQGFNEQYFGPGTRLTVT.

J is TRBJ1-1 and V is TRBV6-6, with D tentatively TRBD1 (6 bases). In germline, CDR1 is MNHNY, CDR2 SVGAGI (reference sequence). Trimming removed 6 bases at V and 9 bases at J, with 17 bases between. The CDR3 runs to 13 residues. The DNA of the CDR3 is TGTGCCAGCAGGTCCGACAGGAGTTCTAAAGCTTTCTTT. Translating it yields CASRSDRSSKAFF.

CDR3 sequence reads: CASLSKPGQANNEQFF. CDR3 nucleotide sequence: TGTGCCAGCTTGTCGAAGCCGGGACAGGCTAACAATGAGCAGTTCTTC. V is TRBV5-5 and J is TRBJ2-1, with TRBD1 identical over 8 bases. Germline assignment: CDR1 SGHKS and CDR2 YYEKEE (reference sequence). The trim removed 7 bases at V and 5 bases at J, leaving 14 bases unmatched. CDR3 length: 16 amino acids.

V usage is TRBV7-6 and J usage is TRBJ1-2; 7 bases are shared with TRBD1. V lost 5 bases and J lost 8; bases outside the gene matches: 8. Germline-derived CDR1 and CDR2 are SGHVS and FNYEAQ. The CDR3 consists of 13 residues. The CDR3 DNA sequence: TGTGCCAGCAGCACCGCGGACAGGTCGGGCTACACCTTC. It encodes CASSTADRSGYTF. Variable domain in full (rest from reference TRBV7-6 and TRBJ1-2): GAGVSQSPRYKVTKRGQDVALRCDPISGHVSLYWYRQALGQGPEFLTYFNYEAQQDKSGLPNDRFSAERPEGSISTLTIQRTEQRDSAMYRCASSTADRSGYTFGSGTRLTVV.

For the CDR3, the DNA is TGCAGCGTTGCTGGCCTGTCAGGGGCTGATGGTTCACCCCTCCACTTT. Translated: CSVAGLSGADGSPLHF. V gene TRBV29-1 combines with J gene TRBJ1-6; D perhaps matches TRBD1 (6 bases). The CDR3 is made up of 16 amino acids. Germline assignment: CDR1 SQVTM and CDR2 ANQGSEA. Trimming took 4 bases from V and 9 from J, leaving 22 bases between them.

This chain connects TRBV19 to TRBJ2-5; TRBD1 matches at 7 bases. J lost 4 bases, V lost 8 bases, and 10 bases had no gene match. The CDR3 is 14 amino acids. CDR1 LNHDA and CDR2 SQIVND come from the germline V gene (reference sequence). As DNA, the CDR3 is TGTGCCAGTGCCGTGACAGGGTCATCAGAGACCCAGTACTTC. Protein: CASAVTGSSETQYF.

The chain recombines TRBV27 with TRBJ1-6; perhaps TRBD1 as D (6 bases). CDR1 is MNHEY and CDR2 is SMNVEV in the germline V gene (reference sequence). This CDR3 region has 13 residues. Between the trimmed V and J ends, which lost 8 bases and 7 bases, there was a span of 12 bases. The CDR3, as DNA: TGTGCCAGCCAGGGGCTGGGGAATTCACCCCTCCACTTT. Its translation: CASQGLGNSPLHF.